The rows below give T cell receptor beta chains drawn from one sample of a study of shared T cell receptors in the human thymus. Method: immunoSEQ multiplex PCR; TCRdb's copy keeps in-frame clones and lacks some. Of some 640,000 clones detected, 70% to 90% appear once; the ten largest clones hold 0.0094%. The sample also formed part of further work on human thymus T cells.

Sequencing was done on a sample of thymocytes. Source of these receptors: a boy younger than two with a congenital heart defect. The CDR3 runs from the conserved cysteine through the conserved F or W. Fields, in order: J gene, CDR3 length, D gene, clone size, V gene, CDR3 DNA, CDR3 protein. A D gene is named only where the DNA matches it firmly. Clone size is given for some rows only: seen once, a few or many times, or a class if the clone is expanded.

TRBJ1-1,17,-,-,TRBV4-1,TGCGCCAGCAGCCCCATGGCCCCCAGGGGCAGGAACACTGAAGCTTTCTTT,CASSPMAPRGRNTEAFF
TRBJ2-1,14,TRBD2,-,TRBV5-1,TGCGCCAGCGGGAGGGCGAGCTCCTACAATGAGCAGTTCTTC,CASGRASSYNEQFF
TRBJ2-7,14,-,-,TRBV29-1,TGCAGCGTTGAACAGGGAACGTCTGGTGACGAGCAGTACTTC,CSVEQGTSGDEQYF
TRBJ2-5,12,-,-,TRBV5-1,TGCGCCAGCAGGGGACAAAGAGAGACCCAGTACTTC,CASRGQRETQYF
TRBJ2-1,15,TRBD1,-,TRBV27,TGTGCCAGCAGTCCGGTCCCGGGACAGGGTGGTGAGCAGTTCTTC,CASSPVPGQGGEQFF
TRBJ1-3,17,TRBD1,few,TRBV7-9,TGTGCCAGCAGCCGTCGACAGGGCACCACCTCTGGAAACACCATATATTTT,CASSRRQGTTSGNTIYF
TRBJ1-2,14,TRBD1,-,TRBV15,TGTGCCACCAGCATTAAAAGACAGGGTAGCGGCTACACCTTC,CATSIKRQGSGYTF
TRBJ2-2,17,TRBD2,-,TRBV4-3,TGCGCCAGCAGCCGAGTAGCGGGAGCGGGTAACACCGGGGAGCTGTTTTTT,CASSRVAGAGNTGELFF
TRBJ1-4,13,TRBD1,-,TRBV6-5,TGTGCCAGCAGCCCCGGGACAGGAGAAAAACTGTTTTTT,CASSPGTGEKLFF
TRBJ1-3,16,-,-,TRBV14,TGTGCCAGCAGCCAAAAGGGGGTTAGCTCTGGAAACACCATATATTTT,CASSQKGVSSGNTIYF
TRBJ2-7,14,-,-,TRBV28,TGTGCCAGCAGTTACAGGGTGCTCCCCTACGAGCAGTACTTC,CASSYRVLPYEQYF
TRBJ2-5,15,TRBD1,-,TRBV30,TGTGCCTGGAGTGTACCAAGGACAGGGCAAGAGACCCAGTACTTC,CAWSVPRTGQETQYF
TRBJ2-3,13,TRBD1,-,TRBV6-6,TGTGCCACCTCCGGGACAGGGAGTTTCACGCAGTATTTT,CATSGTGSFTQYF
TRBJ1-5,16,TRBD1,-,TRBV19,TGTGCCAGTAGAGGAGGGGGCGGTGGAGGCAATCAGCCCCAGCATTTT,CASRGGGGGGNQPQHF
TRBJ2-1,16,-,-,TRBV19,TGTGCCAGTAGTATGGGGGGAGGAGGATCCTACAATGAGCAGTTCTTC,CASSMGGGGSYNEQFF
TRBJ2-2,18,TRBD1,-,TRBV5-1,TGCGCCAGCAGCTTTGGGGACAGGGGAGTTACGAACACCGGGGAGCTGTTTTTT,CASSFGDRGVTNTGELFF
TRBJ2-7,13,TRBD2,once,TRBV28,TGTGCCAGCAGCCGCGGGGGTAACTACGAGCAGTACTTC,CASSRGGNYEQYF
TRBJ1-6,14,TRBD1,-,TRBV15,TGTGCCACCAGCATCCCGGGACAGCTTTCACCCCTCCACTTT,CATSIPGQLSPLHF
TRBJ2-6,17,-,once,TRBV10-3,TGTGCCATCAGTGAGATTTCAGGGGTATCTGGGGCCAACGTCCTGACTTTC,CAISEISGVSGANVLTF
TRBJ1-1,14,TRBD1,-,TRBV4-1,TGCGCCAGCAGCCGCATTGGACAGGGGTTTGAAGCTTTCTTT,CASSRIGQGFEAFF
TRBJ2-2,16,TRBD2,-,TRBV27,TGTGCCAGCAGTTTGACTAGCGGGAGGGCAACCGGGGAGCTGTTTTTT,CASSLTSGRATGELFF